The T cell receptor gamma chain under discussion was sequenced for a study of Vδ1+ human thymocytes. Vdelta1+ thymocyte sorts reached between about 97% and 99.6% purity. This clone has just a few counts. The antigen is not known. This CDR3 region has 15 residues. Trimming took 0 bases from V and 3 from J; bases not matched to a gene: 8. Germline-derived CDR1 and CDR2 are GITISATS and ISYDGTV (reference sequence). Study observations and caveats: In the thymus, TRG and TRD repertoires looked highly polyclonal with Gaussian CDR3 lengths. Thymic delta-chain repertoires held approximately 20% Vdelta2 sequences and few Vdelta3, despite high sort purity. TRD repertoires were essentially private, unlike widely shared TRG clonotypes.

The template was reverse-transcribed extracted RNA. The CDR3 regions were amplified by multiplex PCR from V-gene primers to a constant-region primer. TCRdb reanalyzed the multiplex PCR reads using CATT. Here the sample spans 35,000 or so gamma-chain clones, around 20% being singletons. The sample consisted of Vdelta1+ gamma-delta thymocytes from the thymus. Subset of the sample: FACS-sorted CD3+ TCRalphabeta- TCRVdelta1+ TCRVdelta2- thymocytes. This chain joins TRGV9 and TRGJ1 or TRGJ2. The origin of this receptor is a girl under three years old who had congenital heart surgery. For the CDR3, the DNA is TGTGCCTTGTGGGAGGTGCCGGTCCCTTATTATAAGAAACTCTTT. This codes for CALWEVPVPYYKKLF.